This paragraph covers one T cell receptor beta chain sequence. The sample is drawn from a study of blood T cell repertoires in COVID-19. Study overall: The study drew acute and convalescent COVID-19 samples from the United States, Italy and Spain.

Germline assignment: CDR1 SGHTA and CDR2 FQGNSA. The CDR3 loop spans 14 amino acids. Trimming shortened V by 1 base and J by 12 bases, and 16 bases separated the two germline ends. The data were produced by immunoSEQ multiplex PCR, yet TCRdb's version contains in-frame clones alone and is incomplete. Here the sample spans roughly 250,000 clones, 80% to 85% being singletons. The chain carries TRBV7-2 and TRBJ2-1; D might be TRBD2 (7 bases). The receptor comes from a woman between 55 and 75 years old with active or convalescent COVID-19. The sequenced sample was peripheral blood. The CDR3 is CASSLVGGGPPQFF. Written as DNA, the CDR3 is TGTGCCAGCAGCTTAGTCGGCGGGGGCCCCCCGCAGTTCTTC.